Below, 12 T cell receptor beta chains from the same sample are listed, as sequenced in a study of Ad26.COV2.S vaccination and SARS-CoV-2 variants. Assay used: immunoSEQ multiplex PCR; TCRdb lists only in-frame clones, some missing. The table lists about 680,000 clones, approximately 88% of them singletons. Treatment reported: 15 to 20 received Ad26.COV2.S at low or high dose, single or two shots; about 5 received placebo; per-sample allocation not given. Material that was analyzed had been drawn on day 63 after the first vaccine or placebo injection. The sequenced sample was peripheral blood, obtained in a trial of Ad26.COV2.S vaccine versus placebo. Receptor source: a person aged 18-60 years who received the Ad26.COV2.S COVID-19 vaccine or a placebo.

The chain combines TRBV7-9 with TRBJ2-5; perhaps D is TRBD1 or TRBD2 (5 bases each). This CDR3 is 15 amino acids long. The germline V gene encodes CDR1 SEHNR and CDR2 FQNEAQ (reference sequence). Trimming took off 5 bases at V and 5 bases at J, with 18 bases between the two ends. CDR3 amino acids: CASSARGSAGETQYF. In DNA, the CDR3 is TGTGCCAGCAGCGCCCGGGGCAGTGCCGGGGAGACCCAGTACTTC. The variable domain in full, with the rest retrieved from reference TRBV7-9 and TRBJ2-5, is DTGVSQNPRHKITKRGQNVTFRCDPISEHNRLYWYRQTLGQGPEFLTYFQNEAQLEKSRLLSDRFSAERPKGSFSTLEIQRTEQGDSAMYLCASSARGSAGETQYFGPGTRLLVL.

This clone showed up just once. The rearrangement joins TRBV5-8 to TRBJ1-2, with a tentative D call TRBD1 (5 bases). Looked up from germline, CDR1 is SGHTS and CDR2 is YDEGEE. The CDR3 runs 13 residues. Trimming left V 4 bases short and J 13 bases short, with 20 bases between. The CDR3 loop is CASSTRTGDAITF. The CDR3 DNA is TGTGCCAGCAGCACCCGCACCGGGGACGCGATCACCTTC.

This clone was recorded a few times. The V gene is TRBV7-8, the J gene TRBJ1-5, with 7 positions matching TRBD1. This CDR3 has 14 amino acids. Germline trimming cut 5 bases from V and 7 bases from J; bases unmatched to any gene: 8. In germline, CDR1 is SGHVS, CDR2 FQNEAQ. CDR3: CASSLTGAGQPQHF. The CDR3 DNA reads as TGTGCCAGCAGCCTCACAGGGGCAGGGCAGCCCCAGCATTTT.

In nucleotides, the CDR3 is TGTGCCAGCAGTTCCCGACCGGGACAGCCGAACACTGAAGCTTTCTTT. This gives the protein CASSSRPGQPNTEAFF. The chain joins TRBV6-2 or TRBV6-3 to TRBJ1-1, with 7 bases matching TRBD1. Germline lookup yields CDR1 MNHEY and CDR2 SVGEGT. J was trimmed by 1 base and V by 4 bases; bases with no gene match: 9. The CDR3 is 16 amino acids.

As regards this clone: Other DNA sequences in the sample encode the same CDR3. The chain combines TRBV2 with TRBJ1-5; D is uncertain. V lost 3 bases to trimming and J lost 4 bases, with 4 bases between them. CDR1 is SNHLY and CDR2 is FYNNEI in the germline V gene. This CDR3 has 12 amino acids. This CDR3 reads CASSEGNQPQHF. The DNA of the CDR3 is TGTGCCAGCAGTGAGGGAAATCAGCCCCAGCATTTT.

The chain carries TRBV3-1 (or the pseudogene TRBV3-2) and TRBJ2-5, with 8 bases identical to TRBD2. Germline V lookup: CDR1 LGHDT, CDR2 YNNKEL (reference sequence). CDR3 size: 15 residues. V trimming: 2 bases; J trimming: 2 bases; junction bases outside the gene matches: 4. The chain's CDR3 is CASSQQAGVQETQYF. The CDR3 DNA reads as TGTGCCAGCAGCCAACAAGCGGGAGTGCAAGAGACCCAGTACTTC.

The V gene is TRBV6-6, the J gene TRBJ1-1; 8 bases agree with TRBD1. Germline values: CDR1 MNHNY, CDR2 SVGAGI (reference sequence). CDR3 length: 18 residues. Losses at the gene ends were 5 bases for V and 0 bases for J; bases not matched to a gene: 14. CDR3 DNA: TGTGCCAGCAGTCACAGGACAGGGCTGGGCGGCATGAACACTGAAGCTTTCTTT. Protein product: CASSHRTGLGGMNTEAFF.

The chain employs TRBV7-9 and TRBJ1-5, with 7 nucleotides matching TRBD1. The CDR3 runs 15 residues. Germline values: CDR1 SEHNR, CDR2 FQNEAQ (reference sequence). Germline trimming cut 1 base from V and 6 bases from J; bases unmatched to any gene: 6. The CDR3 DNA reads TGTGCCAGCAGCTTAGGGGCAGGGGGAGGTCAGCCCCAGCATTTT. Protein: CASSLGAGGGQPQHF. Filled out from reference TRBV7-9 and TRBJ1-5, the complete variable domain reads DTGVSQNPRHKITKRGQNVTFRCDPISEHNRLYWYRQTLGQGPEFLTYFQNEAQLEKSRLLSDRFSAERPKGSFSTLEIQRTEQGDSAMYLCASSLGAGGGQPQHFGDGTRLSIL.

The gene calls are TRBV25-1 and TRBJ2-3, with D uncertain. Deletions cut 4 bases from V and 0 bases from J, with 5 bases between. Germline V gene sequence: CDR1 MGHDK, CDR2 SYGVNS. This CDR3 comprises 13 residues. CDR3 sequence: CASSGWSTDTQYF. CDR3 coding DNA: TGTGCCAGCAGTGGTTGGAGCACAGATACGCAGTATTTT.

This clone occurred once. This CDR3 is also generated by other DNA sequences in the sample. The V call is TRBV20-1, the J call TRBJ2-7, with a possible D match to TRBD2 (5 bases). Germline V gene data show CDR1 as DFQATT and CDR2 as SNEGSKA (reference sequence). The CDR3 extends over 11 amino acids. Trimming took off 7 bases at V and 4 bases at J, with 11 bases between the two ends. In nucleotides, the CDR3 is TGCAGTGTCAGACGGGAATACGAGCAGTACTTC. Encoded protein: CSVRREYEQYF.

The chain is built from TRBV5-1 and TRBJ2-3; 8 nucleotides align to TRBD2. CDR3 size: 14 residues. Per the germline V gene, CDR1 is SGHRS and CDR2 is YFSETQ. Germline trimming cut 10 bases from V and 3 bases from J; bases unmatched to any gene: 10. The CDR3 coding sequence is TGCGCCGGGCGGGCGGGGGGCCCAACAGATACGCAGTATTTT. Translated: CAGRAGGPTDTQYF.

This clone was counted once. The chain has TRBV4-2 and TRBJ2-1, with 8 nucleotides matching TRBD2. Germline CDR1 is LGHNA and CDR2 is YNFKEQ. CDR3 length equals 15 residues. The trim removed 2 bases at V and 7 bases at J, leaving 7 bases unmatched. CDR3 sequence: CASSQWTGGRNEQFF. The CDR3 nucleotides read TGTGCCAGCAGCCAATGGACGGGGGGGCGGAATGAGCAGTTCTTC.